Reported below is one T cell receptor beta chain. The data derive from a study of sequential checkpoint blockade in melanoma. Study details: First-line arms were nivolumab then ipilimumab, or the reverse, randomized 1:1. Both treatment sequences were followed by maintenance nivolumab.

Clones were sequenced by immunoSEQ multiplex PCR, and TCRdb holds only the in-frame ones, with some missing. The sample includes tens of thousands of clones, roughly four fifths of them seen just once. The CDR3 consists of 14 residues. From germline, CDR1 is MNHNS and CDR2 SASEGT. V lost 4 bases, J lost 4 bases, and 2 bases stayed unmatched. Treatment denoted: randomized to nivolumab then ipilimumab (arm A) or the reverse (arm B). Patients had received no earlier DNA-damaging chemotherapy. Live CD3+CD8+ CD19− CD56− cells were sorted from PBMCs. The rearrangement uses TRBV6-1 and TRBJ2-5, with 11 bases identical to TRBD2. The TCR comes from a human donor with melanoma. Source: CD8+ T cells sorted from blood (inferred from file names), taken from a patient given nivolumab and ipilimumab in sequence. CDR3 in amino acids: CASSVTSGGETQYF. In DNA, the CDR3 is TGTGCCAGCAGTGTAACTAGCGGGGGAGAGACCCAGTACTTC.